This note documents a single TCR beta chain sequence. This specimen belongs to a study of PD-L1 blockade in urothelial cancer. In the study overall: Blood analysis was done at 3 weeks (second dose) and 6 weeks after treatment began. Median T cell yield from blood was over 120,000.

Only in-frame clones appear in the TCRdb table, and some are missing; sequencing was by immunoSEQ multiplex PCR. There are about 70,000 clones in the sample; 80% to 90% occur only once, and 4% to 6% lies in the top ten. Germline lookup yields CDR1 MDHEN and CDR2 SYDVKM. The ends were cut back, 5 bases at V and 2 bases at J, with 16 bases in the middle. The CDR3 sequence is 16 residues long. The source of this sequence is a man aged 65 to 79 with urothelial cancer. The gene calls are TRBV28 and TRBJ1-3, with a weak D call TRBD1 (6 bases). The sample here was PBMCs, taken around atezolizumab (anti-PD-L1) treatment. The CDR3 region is CASSLPLDSTGNTIYF. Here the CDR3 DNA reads TGTGCCAGCAGTCTACCCCTGGACAGTACTGGAAACACCATATATTTT. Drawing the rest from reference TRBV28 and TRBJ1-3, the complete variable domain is DVKVTQSSRYLVKRTGEKVFLECVQDMDHENMFWYRQDPGLGLRLIYFSYDVKMKEKGDIPEGYSVSREKKERFSLILESASTNQTSMYLCASSLPLDSTGNTIYFGEGSWLTVV.